This T cell receptor beta chain was profiled in a study of shared T cell receptors in the human thymus. Profiling relied on immunoSEQ multiplex PCR, and the TCRdb table lists in-frame clones only, not all of them. The sample includes about 400,000 clones, approximately 95% of them seen just once. This receptor was identified in a human donor. The source material was thymocytes.

The CDR3 coding sequence is TGTGCCAGCAGTTTCCGACACCTTGGGACCCTACCCAGGAATACGCAGTATTTT. This gives the protein CASSFRHLGTLPRNTQYF. The genes are TRBV27 and TRBJ2-3, with D perhaps being TRBD1 or TRBD2 (5 bases each). CDR1 is MNHEY, CDR2 SMNVEV, per germline (reference sequence). With 3 bases removed from V and 7 bases from J, the gap between germline ends came to 26 bases. This CDR3 is built from 18 residues.